The 21 T cell receptor beta chains below come from one sample, sequenced in a study of CD8 T cells in Susac syndrome. About 0.5 to 1 ug RNA was reverse transcribed with random hexamers. TCRdb redid the calling of the immunoSEQ multiplex PCR reads with MiXCR, one entry per CDR3 protein. The sample includes about 210,000 distinct CDR3 sequences, about 95% of them seen just once. The sequencing input was CD4+ T cells from PBMCs. The source is a human donor with multiple sclerosis.

This chain joins TRBV5-1 and TRBJ2-3; D gene ambiguous. Germline CDR1 reads SGHRS; CDR2 reads YFSETQ. V dropped 0 bases and J dropped 7 bases, with 9 bases sitting between them. The CDR3 covers 13 residues. CDR3 nucleotides: TGCGCCAGCAGCTTGGCCGGAGATTATACGCAGTATTTT. This gives the protein CASSLAGDYTQYF.

This clonotype was seen once. The V call is TRBV27, the J call TRBJ1-2; 7 bases align to TRBD1. V shed 2 bases and J 3 bases; nucleotides not matched to a gene: 6. From germline, CDR1 is MNHEY and CDR2 SMNVEV (reference sequence). This CDR3 is 15 amino acids long. CDR3 coding DNA: TGTGCCAGCAGTTTAGGAGCACAGGGGTACTATGGCTACACCTTC. Translated: CASSLGAQGYYGYTF.

CDR3 bases: TGTGCCAGCAGCATTCACACCGGGACCGCCTCCTACGAGCAGTACTTC. Translating it yields CASSIHTGTASYEQYF. V usage is TRBV12-3 or TRBV12-4 and J usage is TRBJ2-7; TRBD1 or TRBD2 may be the D gene (5 bases each). Between the trimmed V and J ends, which lost 6 bases and 0 bases, there was a span of 18 bases. The CDR3 sequence is 16 residues long.

The chain carries TRBV3-1 and TRBJ2-7, with D tentatively TRBD2 (5 bases). Between the trimmed V and J ends, which lost 5 bases and 0 bases, there was a span of 8 bases. The germline V gene has CDR1 LGHDT and CDR2 YNNKEL (reference sequence). This CDR3 region has 13 residues. The CDR3 sequence is CASSTRSSYEQYF. The CDR3 nucleotides read TGTGCCAGCAGCACTAGGAGCTCCTACGAGCAGTACTTC.

DNA for the CDR3: TGTGCCAGCAGACTCCTTACCGGGACAGCCTACGAGCAGTACTTC. It specifies CASRLLTGTAYEQYF. The rearrangement links TRBV6-1 to TRBJ2-7, with 7 bases identical to TRBD1. CDR3 length equals 15 residues. CDR1 MNHNS and CDR2 SASEGT come from the germline V gene. V trimming: 6 bases; J trimming: 2 bases; junction bases outside the gene matches: 10.

This sequence joins TRBV3-1 and TRBJ2-1; 7 nucleotides match TRBD1. Germline V CDR1 and CDR2: LGHDT, YNNKEL (reference sequence). Losses at the gene ends were 4 bases for V and 4 bases for J; bases not matched to a gene: 10. The CDR3 is made up of 16 amino acids. The CDR3 DNA follows: TGTGCCAGCAGCCGCTCAACCGGGACAGTTTACAATGAGCAGTTCTTC. Protein: CASSRSTGTVYNEQFF.

The chain carries TRBV29-1 and TRBJ2-1, with 8 positions matching TRBD1. J lost 0 bases, V lost 4 bases, and 11 bases had no gene match. The CDR3 is made up of 17 amino acids. Germline V CDR1 and CDR2: SQVTM, ANQGSEA. The chain's CDR3 is CSVGREQGGSSYNEQFF. CDR3 bases: TGCAGCGTTGGACGGGAACAGGGGGGAAGCTCCTACAATGAGCAGTTCTTC.

This clonotype has a single count. The chain recombines TRBV7-8 with TRBJ2-7; perhaps TRBD1 as D (6 bases). From germline, CDR1 is SGHVS and CDR2 FQNEAQ. The CDR3 runs 14 residues. The V end lost 2 bases, the J end lost 4 bases, and 12 bases lay between the germline ends. The CDR3 DNA reads TGTGCCAGCAGCTTATCCGCCGGACAGTACGAGCAGTACTTC. This sequence encodes CASSLSAGQYEQYF.

The chain carries TRBV7-9 and TRBJ2-3; D is unresolved. The V end lost 8 bases, the J end lost 2 bases, and 8 bases lay between the germline ends. The CDR3 sequence is 12 residues long. Germline CDR1 reads SEHNR; CDR2 reads FQNEAQ (reference sequence). CDR3 bases: TGTGCCAGCGTTATATCCACAGATACGCAGTATTTT. This sequence encodes CASVISTDTQYF.

V is TRBV6-5 and J is TRBJ2-1; perhaps TRBD2 as D (6 bases). The CDR3 covers 14 residues. The V gene's germline CDR1 is MNHEY and CDR2 SVGAGI. Between the trimmed V and J ends, which lost 2 bases and 5 bases, there was a span of 10 bases. DNA of the CDR3: TGTGCCAGCAGTTACGGGGGGACCGACAATGAGCAGTTCTTC. This encodes CASSYGGTDNEQFF.

This clonotype was seen a single time. The chain combines TRBV3-1 with TRBJ2-4; D is perhaps TRBD2 (5 bases). CDR3 length: 15 residues. The V gene lost 4 bases and the J gene lost 2 bases, with 12 bases spanning the gap. In germline, CDR1 is LGHDT, CDR2 YNNKEL (reference sequence). The CDR3 here is CASSPEGGSKNIQYF. CDR3 in DNA: TGTGCCAGCAGCCCCGAAGGCGGGTCCAAAAACATTCAGTACTTC. Looking up the rest from reference TRBV3-1 and TRBJ2-4 gives the full variable domain: DTAVSQTPKYLVTQMGNDKSIKCEQNLGHDTMYWYKQDSKKFLKIMFSYNNKELIINETVPNRFSPKSPDKAHLNLHINSLELGDSAVYFCASSPEGGSKNIQYFGAGTRLSVL.

V gene TRBV7-9 combines with J gene TRBJ2-5, with a weak D call TRBD1 (5 bases). The germline V gene encodes CDR1 SEHNR and CDR2 FQNEAQ (reference sequence). The CDR3 is 15 amino acids. Between the trimmed V and J ends, which lost 2 bases and 2 bases, there was a span of 12 bases. The CDR3 loop reads CASSLLGAGQETQYF. As DNA, the CDR3 is TGTGCCAGCAGCTTACTAGGGGCCGGACAAGAGACCCAGTACTTC.

This chain connects TRBV18 to TRBJ2-1; D may match TRBD1 or TRBD2 (6 bases each). The CDR3 runs 15 residues. Trimming took 1 base from V and 5 from J, leaving 12 bases between them. Germline V CDR1 and CDR2: KGHSH, LQKENI. CDR3 sequence (DNA): TGTGCCAGCTCACCACGGGGGGCAGGGGACAATGAGCAGTTCTTC. It codes for CASSPRGAGDNEQFF.

This clonotype has only one observation. This chain joins TRBV29-1 and TRBJ2-1; 9 nucleotides align to TRBD2. After removal of 6 bases from V and 2 bases from J, the junction contained 11 bases not matched to a gene. This CDR3 region has 16 residues. Germline V lookup: CDR1 SQVTM, CDR2 ANQGSEA. The CDR3 loop is CSVGQRPSGAYNEQFF. For the CDR3, the DNA is TGCAGCGTCGGGCAACGGCCTAGCGGGGCCTACAATGAGCAGTTCTTC.

The V and J genes are TRBV7-9 and TRBJ1-3; D remains ambiguous. Trimming took 4 bases from V and 3 from J, leaving 10 bases between them. The CDR3 loop spans 14 amino acids. Germline CDR1 and CDR2: SEHNR and FQNEAQ (reference sequence). The CDR3 reads CASSSSTFGNTIYF. In DNA, the CDR3 is TGTGCCAGCAGCTCCTCTACCTTTGGAAACACCATATATTTT. The complete variable domain, with remaining parts taken from reference TRBV7-9 and TRBJ1-3, reads DTGVSQNPRHKITKRGQNVTFRCDPISEHNRLYWYRQTLGQGPEFLTYFQNEAQLEKSRLLSDRFSAERPKGSFSTLEIQRTEQGDSAMYLCASSSSTFGNTIYFGEGSWLTVV.

This chain joins TRBV20-1 and TRBJ1-2, with D possibly TRBD1 on 5 matching bases. Trimming removed 3 bases from V and 6 bases from J, with 14 bases in between. The CDR3 extends over 13 amino acids. Germline CDR1 and CDR2: DFQATT and SNEGSKA (reference sequence). The CDR3 spells CSASMGRVDGYTF. The CDR3 nucleotides are TGCAGTGCTAGTATGGGGCGGGTGGATGGCTACACCTTC.

V and J are TRBV30 and TRBJ2-7; TRBD2 is a possible D gene (6 bases). Germline V gene lookup returns CDR1 GTSNPN and CDR2 SVGIG (reference sequence). This CDR3 contains 12 residues. The ends were cut back, 2 bases at V and 5 bases at J, with 10 bases in the middle. The CDR3 region is CAWSPSANEQYF. CDR3 nucleotide sequence: TGTGCCTGGAGTCCTAGCGCCAACGAGCAGTACTTC.

This rearrangement joins TRBV11-2 to TRBJ2-3, with D perhaps TRBD1 or TRBD2 (5 bases each). The CDR3 has 15 amino acids. V lost 5 bases and J lost 2, with 14 bases in between. Germline-derived CDR1 and CDR2 are SGHAT and FQNNGV. In nucleotides, the CDR3 is TGTGCCAGCAGCCGGACTGGGACGGCCACAGATACGCAGTATTTT. Translating gives CASSRTGTATDTQYF.

The chain combines TRBV7-2 with TRBJ2-1, with TRBD2 identical over 9 bases. The CDR3 totals 16 residues. V gave up 4 bases and J gave up 3 bases; unmatched junction bases: 7. Per the germline V gene, CDR1 is SGHTA and CDR2 is FQGNSA. This chain's CDR3 is CASSSEGLALYNEQFF. The CDR3 region has the DNA TGTGCCAGCAGCTCAGAGGGACTAGCCCTCTACAATGAGCAGTTCTTC.

The chain has TRBV2 and TRBJ2-7, with D possibly being TRBD2 (5 bases). The germline CDR1 and CDR2 sequences are SNHLY and FYNNEI. The CDR3 contains 11 residues. The germline V and J ends were trimmed by 7 bases and 3 bases, with 7 bases remaining between them. The CDR3 spells CASTRDYEQYF. In nucleotides, the CDR3 is TGTGCCAGCACCCGGGACTACGAGCAGTACTTC. The full variable domain, rest sourced from reference TRBV2 and TRBJ2-7, is EPEVTQTPSHQVTQMGQEVILRCVPISNHLYFYWYRQILGQKVEFLVSFYNNEISEKSEIFDDQFSVERPDGSNFTLKIRSTKLEDSAMYFCASTRDYEQYFGPGTRLTVT.

CDR3 protein: CASSPGEPPTEAFF. CDR3 in DNA: TGTGCCAGCAGCCCAGGGGAGCCCCCCACTGAAGCTTTCTTT. V gene TRBV9 combines with J gene TRBJ1-1, with D maybe TRBD1 (6 bases). The V end was cut by 4 bases, the J end by 4 bases, with 14 bases between. CDR1 and CDR2 from the germline V gene are SGDLS and YYNGEE. There are 14 residues in the CDR3.